The clone carrying this TCR beta chain was recorded many times. Looked up from germline, CDR1 is SGHTA and CDR2 is FQGNSA. The CDR3 runs to 13 residues. Trimming shortened V by 5 bases and J by 1 base, and 8 bases separated the two germline ends. TCRdb re-derived calls from the reads in MiXCR, one entry per CDR3 protein. Seen here are a few hundred thousand distinct CDR3 sequences, around a sixth observed once, and the top ten hold around 12%. This sample stems from a study of T cell repertoires in cytomegalovirus infection. Sequenced input: PBMCs. This receptor was identified in a human donor in good health (CMV status not recorded). Some clones in this sample may be carry-over from other donors' samples. The chain couples TRBV7-2 to TRBJ1-1; no clear D. CDR3: CASSRGENTEAFF. The DNA for the CDR3 is TGTGCCAGCAGCCGCGGGGAGAACACTGAAGCTTTCTTT. Using reference TRBV7-2 and TRBJ1-1 for the parts outside the CDR3, the full variable domain is GAGVSQSPSNKVTEKGKDVELRCDPISGHTALYWYRQSLGQGLEFLIYFQGNSAPDKSGLPSDRFSAERTGGSVSTLTIQRTQQEDSAVYLCASSRGENTEAFFGQGTRLTVV.